The 4 T cell receptor beta chains below were found in one sample sequenced in a study of T cell responses to AZD1222 COVID-19 vaccine. Repertoires were generated with immunoSEQ multiplex PCR, while TCRdb's copy carries only in-frame clones and drops some. Counted here are 90,000 to 150,000 clones, 65% to 90% occurring once; the ten biggest clones make up approximately 8.1%. The source material was peripheral blood, sampled on day 0 of AZD1222 vaccination. Receptors were obtained from an adult in good health.

The chain is built from TRBV18 and TRBJ2-5; maybe TRBD1 (6 bases). The germline V gene encodes CDR1 KGHSH and CDR2 LQKENI. The CDR3 is 13 residues long. The V gene lost 5 bases and the J gene lost 2 bases, with 9 bases spanning the gap. The CDR3 protein is CASSSGQQETQYF. The CDR3 DNA reads TGTGCCAGCTCATCAGGACAGCAAGAGACCCAGTACTTC. Complete variable domain (other parts from reference TRBV18 and TRBJ2-5): NAGVMQNPRHLVRRRGQEARLRCSPMKGHSHVYWYRQLPEEGLKFMVYLQKENIIDESGMPKERFSAEFPKEGPSILRIQQVVRGDSAAYFCASSSGQQETQYFGPGTRLLVL.

The V gene is TRBV28, the J gene TRBJ2-2; D remains unclear. The CDR3 totals 12 residues. CDR1 and CDR2 from the germline V gene are MDHEN and SYDVKM. V gave up 3 bases and J gave up 13 bases, with 12 bases separating them. In DNA, the CDR3 is TGTGCCAGCAGTTTTCAGGCCTCGTGGCTGTTTTTT. The encoded protein is CASSFQASWLFF.

Notes on this clone: A junction end diverges from the germline sequence, so it may reflect a read error. The CDR3 region is CASRGGSQAQHF. CDR3 sequence (DNA): TGTGCCAGCCGAGGGGGCTCTCAGGCCCAGCATTTT. The rearrangement joins TRBV28 to TRBJ1-5, with 7 bases fitting TRBD1. There are 12 residues in the CDR3. Germline V gene lookup returns CDR1 MDHEN and CDR2 SYDVKM.

This clone was picked up one time. V is TRBV28 and J is TRBJ1-1; D unclear. Germline CDR1 is MDHEN and CDR2 is SYDVKM. This CDR3 region has 12 residues. The V end lost 9 bases, the J end lost 5 bases, and 13 bases lay between the germline ends. As DNA, the CDR3 is TGTGCCAGTGAGACCCCGGGGACTGAAGCTTTCTTT. Protein sequence: CASETPGTEAFF.